What follows are 22 T cell receptor beta chains derived from one specimen sequenced in a study of graft-versus-host responses after intestinal transplantation. Measured with immunoSEQ multiplex PCR; TCRdb has only the in-frame clones, and not every one. The sample lists 40,000 to 55,000 clones; roughly 91% were seen once. Sequencing used PBMCs, obtained 524 days after transplant. Receptors were obtained from a human patient who received an intestinal transplant, so some T cells may come from the graft donor.

V is TRBV29-1 and J is TRBJ1-2; TRBD1 agrees at 9 bases. Germline trimming cut 6 bases from V and 5 bases from J; bases unmatched to any gene: 10. CDR1 SQVTM and CDR2 ANQGSEA come from the germline V gene. This CDR3 spans 14 amino acids. The CDR3 bases are TGCAGCGTAGCCGGGACAGGGAGCCCTTATGGCTACACCTTC. This encodes CSVAGTGSPYGYTF.

This chain links TRBV4-1 with TRBJ2-3; 9 nucleotides match TRBD2. Germline-derived CDR1 and CDR2 are MGHRA and YSYEKL. This CDR3 comprises 16 residues. With 0 bases clipped from V and 5 bases from J, the junction kept 6 bases outside the gene matches. The CDR3 coding sequence is TGCGCCAGCAGCCAAGATAGGGGGACTAGCCTAGATACGCAGTATTTT. Protein: CASSQDRGTSLDTQYF.

The gene calls are TRBV6-5 and TRBJ1-6; 7 nucleotides match TRBD1. The CDR3 runs to 15 residues. Losses at the gene ends were 3 bases for V and 10 bases for J; bases not matched to a gene: 9. The germline gives CDR1 MNHEY, CDR2 SVGAGI. The CDR3 spells CASSYLAGGESPLHF. For the CDR3, the DNA is TGTGCCAGCAGTTATTTGGCAGGGGGGGAATCACCCCTCCACTTT.

In its sample, this clone was seen a few times. V is TRBV19 and J is TRBJ1-5, with 8 bases lining up with TRBD1. CDR3 length: 13 residues. J lost 5 bases, V lost 5 bases, and 2 bases had no gene match. CDR1 is LNHDA, CDR2 SQIVND, per germline (reference sequence). CDR3 loop: CASSGTGDQPQHF. The DNA for the CDR3 is TGTGCCAGTAGTGGGACAGGCGATCAGCCCCAGCATTTT. The whole variable domain, filled in from reference TRBV19 and TRBJ1-5, reads DGGITQSPKYLFRKEGQNVTLSCEQNLNHDAMYWYRQDPGQGLRLIYYSQIVNDFQKGDIAEGYSVSREKKESFPLTVTSAQKNPTAFYLCASSGTGDQPQHFGDGTRLSIL.

V gene TRBV2 combines with J gene TRBJ2-5; 8 bases agree with TRBD1. The V segment lost 5 bases and the J segment 5 bases; nucleotides outside the gene matches: 7. CDR3 length equals 14 residues. CDR1 is SNHLY and CDR2 is FYNNEI in the germline V gene. CDR3 sequence: CASSPQGAGETQYF. The CDR3 DNA reads TGTGCCAGCAGTCCCCAGGGGGCGGGGGAGACCCAGTACTTC.

The CDR3 sequence is CSVVPFSGRGNEQFF. The CDR3, as DNA: TGCAGCGTTGTCCCATTTAGCGGGAGGGGAAATGAGCAGTTCTTC. This chain joins TRBV29-1 and TRBJ2-1; 11 bases align to TRBD2. Germline CDR1 and CDR2: SQVTM and ANQGSEA. The CDR3 runs to 15 residues. Unmatched junction bases numbered 9, after V lost 4 bases and J lost 7 bases.

J is TRBJ1-2 and V is TRBV21-1. TRBV21-1 is marked as a pseudogene. This CDR3 is built from 17 residues. CDR3 region: CASSKKQGPLVGDGYTF. CDR3 in DNA: TGTGCCAGCAGCAAAAAACAAGGACCTTTGGTAGGTGATGGCTACACCTTC.

The chain has TRBV28 and TRBJ2-4, with D perhaps TRBD1 or TRBD2 (5 bases each). Germline loops: CDR1 MDHEN, CDR2 SYDVKM. The CDR3 extends over 16 amino acids. Trimming pared 2 bases from V and 8 bases from J, leaving 19 bases between. The CDR3 DNA reads as TGTGCCAGCAGTTTACTTTCGTCTGGGGGTAAATACATTCAGTACTTC. It encodes CASSLLSSGGKYIQYF.

This rearrangement joins TRBV28 to TRBJ2-2; 10 nucleotides agree with TRBD2. The CDR3 sequence is 16 residues long. V gave up 8 bases and J gave up 5 bases; unmatched junction bases: 11. Germline-derived CDR1 and CDR2 are MDHEN and SYDVKM. In nucleotides, the CDR3 is TGTGCCAGCGAATTCTCTAGCGGGAGAGGAACCGGGGAGCTGTTTTTT. Translation gives CASEFSSGRGTGELFF.

The gene calls are TRBV4-2 and TRBJ2-1; 8 nucleotides agree with TRBD2. The V and J ends lost 3 bases and 8 bases, in that order; junction bases with no gene match: 12. The CDR3 consists of 16 residues. The germline gives CDR1 LGHNA, CDR2 YNFKEQ. Here the CDR3 reads CASSQIGRASTDEQFF. DNA for the CDR3: TGTGCCAGCAGCCAGATCGGGAGGGCCTCCACCGATGAGCAGTTCTTC.

V and J are TRBV4-1 and TRBJ2-7, with 10 bases matching TRBD2. Germline loops: CDR1 MGHRA, CDR2 YSYEKL. J was trimmed by 3 bases and V by 1 base; bases with no gene match: 0. This CDR3 has 14 residues. The CDR3: CASSQASGSYEQYF. The CDR3, as DNA: TGCGCCAGCAGCCAAGCTAGCGGGAGCTACGAGCAGTACTTC.

V usage is TRBV5-1 and J usage is TRBJ2-6; the match to TRBD1 covers 9 bases. Per germline, CDR1 SGHRS and CDR2 YFSETQ. Trimming at V came to 7 bases and at J to 1 base, leaving 9 bases not matched to a gene. The CDR3 is 17 amino acids. CDR3 region: CASATDRGRSGANVLTF. The DNA for the CDR3 is TGCGCCAGCGCTACGGACAGGGGTAGGTCTGGGGCCAACGTCCTGACTTTC.

The J gene is TRBJ2-7, the V gene TRBV7-9; D remains unclear. Trimming shortened V by 6 bases and J by 3 bases, and 9 bases separated the two germline ends. The CDR3 has 12 amino acids. Germline V gene sequence: CDR1 SEHNR, CDR2 FQNEAQ (reference sequence). In DNA form, the CDR3 reads TGTGCCAGCAGTCACTCCGACTACGAGCAGTACTTC. It yields the protein CASSHSDYEQYF. Full variable domain (remainder filled in from reference TRBV7-9 and TRBJ2-7): DTGVSQNPRHKITKRGQNVTFRCDPISEHNRLYWYRQTLGQGPEFLTYFQNEAQLEKSRLLSDRFSAERPKGSFSTLEIQRTEQGDSAMYLCASSHSDYEQYFGPGTRLTVT.

The V call is TRBV6-5, the J call TRBJ1-1, with a tentative D call TRBD1 (5 bases). The germline CDR1 and CDR2 sequences are MNHEY and SVGAGI. The CDR3 length is 14 residues. Trimming took off 4 bases at V and 0 bases at J, with 9 bases between the two ends. CDR3 amino acids: CASSWGTVNTEAFF. DNA of the CDR3: TGTGCCAGCAGTTGGGGGACGGTGAACACTGAAGCTTTCTTT.

This clone appeared a single time. The chain is built from TRBV6-1 and TRBJ1-2; perhaps TRBD1 as D (5 bases). CDR1 is MNHNS, CDR2 SASEGT, per germline. Trimming took 1 base from V and 3 from J, leaving 9 bases between them. This CDR3 comprises 14 residues. CDR3: CASSEGVTDYGYTF. The CDR3, as DNA: TGTGCCAGCAGTGAAGGGGTGACAGACTATGGCTACACCTTC.

This chain uses TRBV7-3 with TRBJ2-1; 7 bases align to TRBD2. CDR3 length: 20 residues. The junction had 22 bases not matched to a gene; V was cut back by 1 base and J by 7 bases. Germline V gene lookup returns CDR1 SGHTA and CDR2 FQGTGA. The DNA of the CDR3 is TGTGCCAGCAGCTTAAACCCATGGGGAGGGACTCCCCACAGACCGAATGAGCAGTTCTTC. It translates to CASSLNPWGGTPHRPNEQFF. Variable domain in full (rest from reference TRBV7-3 and TRBJ2-1): GAGVSQTPSNKVTEKGKYVELRCDPISGHTALYWYRQSLGQGPEFLIYFQGTGAADDSGLPNDRFFAVRPEGSVSTLKIQRTERGDSAVYLCASSLNPWGGTPHRPNEQFFGPGTRLTVL.

The chain couples TRBV18 to TRBJ1-5, with unresolved D. This CDR3 contains 15 residues. V dropped 4 bases and J dropped 0 bases, with 10 bases sitting between them. Germline CDR1 is KGHSH and CDR2 is LQKENI. The CDR3 spells CASSQELGSNQPQHF. The CDR3 DNA reads TGTGCCAGCTCACAGGAGCTGGGTAGCAATCAGCCCCAGCATTTT.

V and J are TRBV9 and TRBJ1-5; D gene unclear. The CDR3 contains 15 residues. CDR1 and CDR2 from the germline V gene are SGDLS and YYNGEE. V dropped 0 bases and J dropped 2 bases, with 9 bases sitting between them. In DNA, the CDR3 is TGTGCCAGCAGCGTAGGAGGGAATGGCAATCAGCCCCAGCATTTT. Its protein is CASSVGGNGNQPQHF.

The chain is built from TRBV4-1 and TRBJ1-5; D call uncertain. Germline V gene sequence: CDR1 MGHRA, CDR2 YSYEKL. The CDR3 totals 19 residues. With 0 bases removed from V and 2 bases from J, the gap between germline ends came to 20 bases. In DNA, the CDR3 is TGCGCCAGCAGCCAAGAGGGAGCGGTCTTCTCCGATGGCAATCAGCCCCAGCATTTT. Protein sequence: CASSQEGAVFSDGNQPQHF.

This chain uses TRBV4-2 with TRBJ2-2; TRBD2 might be the D (5 bases). The CDR3 is 16 residues long. V was clipped by 0 bases and J by 5 bases, with 13 bases between them. Germline V CDR1 and CDR2: LGHNA, YNFKEQ. The CDR3 region is CASSQEPNGGTGELFF. The CDR3 region has the DNA TGTGCCAGCAGCCAAGAGCCGAATGGAGGTACCGGGGAGCTGTTTTTT.

V gene TRBV15 combines with J gene TRBJ2-3; TRBD2 agrees at 10 bases. This CDR3 region has 17 residues. Trimming took 0 bases from V and 4 from J; bases not matched to a gene: 7. The germline V gene has CDR1 LNHNV and CDR2 YYDKDF (reference sequence). As DNA, the CDR3 is TGTGCCACCAGCAGAGACCCTAGCGGGAGAGGAGCAGATACGCAGTATTTT. Translating gives CATSRDPSGRGADTQYF.

In DNA form, the CDR3 reads TGTGCCAGCAGCTCTCTAGCGGGAGTAAGTGATGAGCAGTTCTTC. It yields the protein CASSSLAGVSDEQFF. V gene TRBV5-4 combines with J gene TRBJ2-1; 10 nucleotides agree with TRBD2. Germline assignment: CDR1 SGHNT and CDR2 YYREEE (reference sequence). V gave up 3 bases and J gave up 8 bases; unmatched junction bases: 8. The CDR3 is 15 amino acids.